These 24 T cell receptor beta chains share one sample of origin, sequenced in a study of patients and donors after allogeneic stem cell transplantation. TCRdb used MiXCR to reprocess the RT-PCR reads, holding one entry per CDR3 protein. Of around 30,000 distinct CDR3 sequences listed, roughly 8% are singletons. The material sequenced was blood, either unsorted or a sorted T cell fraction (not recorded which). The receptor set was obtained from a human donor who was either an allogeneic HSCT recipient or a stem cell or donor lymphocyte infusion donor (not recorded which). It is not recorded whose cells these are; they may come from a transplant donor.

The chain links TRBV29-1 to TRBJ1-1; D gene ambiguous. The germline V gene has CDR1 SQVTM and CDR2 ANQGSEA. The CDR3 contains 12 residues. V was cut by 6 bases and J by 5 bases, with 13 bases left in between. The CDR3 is CSVGFAGTEAFF. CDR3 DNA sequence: TGCAGCGTCGGTTTTGCGGGAACTGAAGCTTTCTTT.

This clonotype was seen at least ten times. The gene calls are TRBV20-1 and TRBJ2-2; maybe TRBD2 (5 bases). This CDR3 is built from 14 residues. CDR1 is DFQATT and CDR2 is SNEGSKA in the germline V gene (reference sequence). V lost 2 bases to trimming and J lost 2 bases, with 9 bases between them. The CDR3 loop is CSARYRGNTGELFF. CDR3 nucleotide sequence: TGCAGTGCTAGATATCGGGGTAACACCGGGGAGCTGTTTTTT.

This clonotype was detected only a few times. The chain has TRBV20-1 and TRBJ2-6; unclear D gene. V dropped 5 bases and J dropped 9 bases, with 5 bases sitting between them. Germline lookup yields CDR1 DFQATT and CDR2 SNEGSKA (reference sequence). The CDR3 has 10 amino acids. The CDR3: CSADRNVLTF. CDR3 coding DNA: TGCAGTGCTGACCGCAACGTCCTGACTTTC.

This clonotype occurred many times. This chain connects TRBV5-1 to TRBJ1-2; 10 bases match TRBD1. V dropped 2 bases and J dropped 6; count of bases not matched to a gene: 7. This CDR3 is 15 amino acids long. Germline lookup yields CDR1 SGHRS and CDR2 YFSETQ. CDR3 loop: CASSLQAGTGDGYTF. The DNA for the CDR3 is TGCGCCAGCAGCTTACAAGCCGGGACAGGGGATGGCTACACCTTC.

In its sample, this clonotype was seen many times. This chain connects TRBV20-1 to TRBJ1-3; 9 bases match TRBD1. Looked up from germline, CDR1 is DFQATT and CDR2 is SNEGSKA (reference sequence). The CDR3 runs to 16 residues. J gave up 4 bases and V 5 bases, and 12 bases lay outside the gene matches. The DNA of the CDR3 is TGCAGTGCTGGCGGACAGGGGTTGATTAACGGAAACACCATATATTTT. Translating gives CSAGGQGLINGNTIYF.

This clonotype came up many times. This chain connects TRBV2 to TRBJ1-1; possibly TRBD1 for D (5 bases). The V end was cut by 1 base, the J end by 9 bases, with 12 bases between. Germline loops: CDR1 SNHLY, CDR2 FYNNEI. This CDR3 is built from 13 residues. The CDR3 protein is CASSEGVPGQAFF. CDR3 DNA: TGTGCCAGCAGTGAAGGAGTTCCAGGGCAAGCTTTCTTT.

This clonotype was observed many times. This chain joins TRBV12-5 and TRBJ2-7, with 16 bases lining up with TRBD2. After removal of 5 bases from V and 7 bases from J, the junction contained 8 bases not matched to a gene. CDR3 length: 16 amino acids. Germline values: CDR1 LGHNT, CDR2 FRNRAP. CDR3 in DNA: TGTGCTAGTGGTACAGGGACTAGCGGGGGGGCTCGGGAGCAGTACTTC. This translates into CASGTGTSGGAREQYF.

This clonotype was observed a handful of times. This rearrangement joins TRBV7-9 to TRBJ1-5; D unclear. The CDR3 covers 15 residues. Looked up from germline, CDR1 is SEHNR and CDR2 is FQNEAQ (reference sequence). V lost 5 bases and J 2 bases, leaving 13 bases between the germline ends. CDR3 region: CASSAPGRGNQPQHF. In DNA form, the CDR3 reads TGTGCCAGCAGCGCACCGGGCAGAGGCAATCAGCCCCAGCATTTT.

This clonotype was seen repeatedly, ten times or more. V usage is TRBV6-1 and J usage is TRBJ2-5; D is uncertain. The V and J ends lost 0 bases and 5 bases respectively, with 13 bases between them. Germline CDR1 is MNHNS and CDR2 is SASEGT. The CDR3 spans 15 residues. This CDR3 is CASSEARHPGETQYF. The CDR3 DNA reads TGTGCCAGCAGTGAAGCAAGACACCCCGGGGAGACCCAGTACTTC.

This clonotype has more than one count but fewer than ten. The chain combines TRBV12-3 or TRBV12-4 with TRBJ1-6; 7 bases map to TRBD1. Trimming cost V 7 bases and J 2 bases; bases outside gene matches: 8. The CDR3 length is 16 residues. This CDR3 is CASTFRGGPYNSPLHF. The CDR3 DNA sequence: TGTGCCAGCACCTTCAGGGGGGGCCCCTATAATTCACCCCTCCACTTT.

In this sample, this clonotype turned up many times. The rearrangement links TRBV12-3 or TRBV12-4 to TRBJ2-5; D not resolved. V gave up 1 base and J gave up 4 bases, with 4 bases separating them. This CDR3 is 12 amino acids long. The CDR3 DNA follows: TGTGCCAGCAGTTTAGTTCGAGAGACCCAGTACTTC. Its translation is CASSLVRETQYF.

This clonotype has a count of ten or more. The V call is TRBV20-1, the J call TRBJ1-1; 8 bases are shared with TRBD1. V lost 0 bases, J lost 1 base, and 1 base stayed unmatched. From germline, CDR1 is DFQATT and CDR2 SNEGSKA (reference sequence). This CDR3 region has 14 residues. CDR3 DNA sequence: TGCAGTGCTAGAGAGGGGACAGGGAACACTGAAGCTTTCTTT. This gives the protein CSAREGTGNTEAFF.

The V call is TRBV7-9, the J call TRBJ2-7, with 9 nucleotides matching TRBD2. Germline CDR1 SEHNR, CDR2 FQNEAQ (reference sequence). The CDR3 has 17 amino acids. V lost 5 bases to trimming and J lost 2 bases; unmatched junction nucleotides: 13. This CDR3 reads CASSTTSGATFTYEQYF. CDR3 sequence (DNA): TGTGCCAGCAGCACGACTAGCGGAGCGACTTTTACCTACGAGCAGTACTTC.

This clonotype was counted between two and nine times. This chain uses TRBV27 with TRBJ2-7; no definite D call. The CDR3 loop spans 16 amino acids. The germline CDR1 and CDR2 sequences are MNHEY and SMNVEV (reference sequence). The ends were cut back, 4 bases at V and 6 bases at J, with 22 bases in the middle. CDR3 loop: CASSWVQVSLSCEQYF. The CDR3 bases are TGTGCCAGCAGTTGGGTGCAGGTCTCTCTCTCATGCGAGCAGTACTTC.

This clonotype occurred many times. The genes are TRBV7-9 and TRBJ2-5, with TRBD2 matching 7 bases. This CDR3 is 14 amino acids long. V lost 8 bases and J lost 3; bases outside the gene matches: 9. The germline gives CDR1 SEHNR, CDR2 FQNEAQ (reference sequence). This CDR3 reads CASVFWGREETQYF. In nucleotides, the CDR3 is TGTGCCAGCGTCTTTTGGGGGAGGGAAGAGACCCAGTACTTC.

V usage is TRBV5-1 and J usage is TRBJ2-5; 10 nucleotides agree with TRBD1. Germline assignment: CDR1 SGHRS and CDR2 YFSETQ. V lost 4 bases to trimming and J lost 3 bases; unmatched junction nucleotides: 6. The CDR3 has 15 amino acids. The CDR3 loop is CASSEGQGGKETQYF. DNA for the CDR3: TGCGCCAGCAGCGAAGGACAGGGGGGAAAAGAGACCCAGTACTTC.

The CDR3 bases are TGTGCCACCAGTGTAGGACTGGAAGCTTTCTTT. Translation: CATSVGLEAFF. The V call is TRBV24-1, the J call TRBJ1-1, with D uncertain. Trimming took off 5 bases at V and 8 bases at J, with 8 bases between the two ends. The CDR3 covers 11 residues. CDR1 and CDR2 from the germline V gene are KGHDR and SFDVKD.

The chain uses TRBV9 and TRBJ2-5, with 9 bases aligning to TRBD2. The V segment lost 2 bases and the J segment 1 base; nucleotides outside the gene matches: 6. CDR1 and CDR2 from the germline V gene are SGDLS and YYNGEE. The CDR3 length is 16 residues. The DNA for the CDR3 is TGTGCCAGCAGCGTCCGCCCTAGCGGGGCCCAAGAGACCCAGTACTTC. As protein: CASSVRPSGAQETQYF.

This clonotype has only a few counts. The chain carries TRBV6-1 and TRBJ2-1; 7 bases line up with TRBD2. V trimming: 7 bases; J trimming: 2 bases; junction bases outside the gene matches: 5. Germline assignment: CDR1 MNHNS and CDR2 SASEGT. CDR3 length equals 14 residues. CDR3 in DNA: TGTGCCAGCAAGTGGGAGGGCGCCTACAATGAGCAGTTCTTC. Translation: CASKWEGAYNEQFF.

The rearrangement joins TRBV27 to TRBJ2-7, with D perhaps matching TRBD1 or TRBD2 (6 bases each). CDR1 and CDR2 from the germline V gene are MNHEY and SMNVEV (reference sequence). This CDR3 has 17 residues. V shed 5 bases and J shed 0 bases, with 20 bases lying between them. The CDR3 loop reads CASSPIPGGRVSYEQYF. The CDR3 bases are TGTGCCAGCAGTCCGATCCCCGGGGGCCGAGTCTCCTACGAGCAGTACTTC.

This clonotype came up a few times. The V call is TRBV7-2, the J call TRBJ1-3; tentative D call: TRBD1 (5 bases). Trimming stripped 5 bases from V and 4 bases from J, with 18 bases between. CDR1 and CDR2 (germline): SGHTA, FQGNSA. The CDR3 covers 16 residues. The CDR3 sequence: CASSRRQSSVGNTIYF. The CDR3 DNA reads TGTGCCAGCAGCCGAAGACAGTCTTCTGTGGGAAACACCATATATTTT.

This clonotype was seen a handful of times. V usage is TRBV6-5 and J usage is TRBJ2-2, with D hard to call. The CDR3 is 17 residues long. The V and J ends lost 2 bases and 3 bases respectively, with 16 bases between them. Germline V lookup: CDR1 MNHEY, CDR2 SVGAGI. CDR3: CASSYRKGPFDTGELFF. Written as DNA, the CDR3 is TGTGCCAGCAGTTACCGTAAGGGTCCGTTCGACACCGGGGAGCTGTTTTTT.

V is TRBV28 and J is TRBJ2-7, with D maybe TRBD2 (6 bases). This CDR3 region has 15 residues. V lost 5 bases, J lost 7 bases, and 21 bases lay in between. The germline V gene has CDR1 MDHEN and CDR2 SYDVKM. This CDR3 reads CASSLPDGRAGEQYF. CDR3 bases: TGTGCCAGCAGTCTCCCGGATGGGCGGGCGGGGGAGCAGTACTTC.

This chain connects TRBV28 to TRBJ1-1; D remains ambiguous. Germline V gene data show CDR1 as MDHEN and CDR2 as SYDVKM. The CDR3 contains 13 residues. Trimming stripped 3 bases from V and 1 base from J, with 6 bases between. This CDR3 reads CASSFSANTEAFF. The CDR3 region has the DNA TGTGCCAGCAGTTTTTCAGCGAACACTGAAGCTTTCTTT.